These T cell receptor beta chains were read from a single sample in a study of blood T cell repertoires in COVID-19. Data came from immunoSEQ multiplex PCR; TCRdb stores just in-frame clones and leaves some out. The sample records roughly 65,000 clones, over 60% being singletons. The sample taken for sequencing was peripheral blood. These receptors were collected from a human donor in a cohort sampled during active COVID-19. The CDR3 runs from the conserved cysteine through the conserved F or W.

j_call v_call cdr3_aa
TRBJ2-7 TRBV7-2 CASSFGRDSREQYF
TRBJ2-3 TRBV29-1 CSVEPGLATKGGTDTQYF
TRBJ2-5 TRBV4-1 CASSQEFGVRETQYF
TRBJ2-1 TRBV7-6 CASSLGVSGGASEQFF
TRBJ2-5 TRBV5-6 CASSLDAGSQETQYF
TRBJ2-7 TRBV19 CASSTDREGEQYF
TRBJ2-7 TRBV7-2 CASSPGGSPAYEQYF
TRBJ1-2 TRBV30 CAWKGQNYGYTF
TRBJ2-3 TRBV4-3 CASSQDSLAEGDTQYF
TRBJ2-5 TRBV2 CASTHDAGAIQETQYF
TRBJ1-2 TRBV28 CASSLWEDRGSGYTF
TRBJ2-7 TRBV5-1 CASSSTQGASYEQYF
TRBJ1-2 TRBV9 CASSPGGGVGYGYTF
TRBJ2-1 TRBV10-3 CAISFDRANEQFF
TRBJ2-7 TRBV18 CASSPGLAGAYEQYF
TRBJ1-1 TRBV3-1/TRBV3-2 CASSHTGSTEAFF
TRBJ2-2 TRBV19 CASSMTSNTGELFF
TRBJ1-3 TRBV3-1/TRBV3-2 CASSRRQGTGNTIYF
TRBJ1-4 TRBV28 CASRGQGGGEKLFF
TRBJ2-6 TRBV10-3 CAISSGGFSGANVLTF
TRBJ2-3 TRBV18 CASSRGLAGVDTQYF
TRBJ2-3 TRBV5-1 CASSLSGNTDTQYF
TRBJ2-1 TRBV10-3 CAATPGVAGNEQFF
TRBJ1-6 TRBV5-4 CASSLQTTLNSPLHF
TRBJ2-7 TRBV19 CASSTTTPGQGISPYEQYF
TRBJ1-3 TRBV3-1/TRBV3-2 CASSQVFGKTNTIYF
TRBJ2-7 TRBV7-8 CASSVSGGHEQYF
TRBJ2-7 TRBV3-1/TRBV3-2 CASSQLAGAVEQYF
TRBJ2-7 TRBV27 CASSLSGGSSYEQYF
TRBJ2-1 TRBV6-1 CASSEGDSRNEQFF
TRBJ1-4 TRBV7-9 CASSLAYKGREKLFF
TRBJ1-2 TRBV5-1 CASRPETGDYYGYTF
TRBJ2-7 TRBV28 CASSSLRDRMYEQYF
TRBJ1-2 TRBV6-2/TRBV6-3 CASSYLGGQADHYGYTF
TRBJ1-5 TRBV23-1 CASSQPEKGSNQPQHF
TRBJ2-7 TRBV2 CASRPTGSYEQYF
TRBJ2-7 TRBV21-1 CASSKDGRRRKAFEQYF
TRBJ1-4 TRBV6-1 CASSEGAGDEKLFF
TRBJ2-5 TRBV3-1/TRBV3-2 CASSPPPLAGGLETQYF
TRBJ2-1 TRBV11-3 CASSFNSQGSHEQFF
TRBJ2-2 TRBV6-2/TRBV6-3 CASSYKAGNTGELFF
TRBJ1-4 TRBV6-5 CATHLGGVGEKLFF